The next 24 T cell receptor beta chains were all read from a single sample in a study of T cells in Graves' hyperthyroidism and ophthalmopathy. It was RNA transcripts that yielded the amplified TCR beta CDR3 regions. TCR CDR3 underwent first-round RT-PCR with the HTBI primer set. TCRdb processed the multiplex PCR reads anew with MiXCR; each CDR3 protein has one entry. The profile shows hundreds of thousands of distinct CDR3 sequences, 14% to 15% of them singletons. Material: blood. The receptors here all came from a woman between 25 and 40 years old with Graves' hyperthyroidism.

This clonotype has at least ten counts. The V gene is TRBV28, the J gene TRBJ1-2; D is perhaps TRBD1 (6 bases). Germline CDR1 and CDR2: MDHEN and SYDVKM. This CDR3 region has 15 residues. The V end was cut by 7 bases, the J end by 3 bases, with 18 bases between. The CDR3 DNA sequence: TGTGCCAGCACCACGGGACACAGCCTTTACTATGGCTACACCTTC. Protein: CASTTGHSLYYGYTF.

The chain uses TRBV5-8 and TRBJ1-1; tentatively, D is TRBD1 (5 bases). The CDR3 extends over 15 amino acids. Trimming stripped 2 bases from V and 0 bases from J, with 11 bases between. Germline V gene data show CDR1 as SGHTS and CDR2 as YDEGEE. The CDR3 bases are TGTGCCAGCAGCTTCGACGGGGGATTGAACACTGAAGCTTTCTTT. It translates to CASSFDGGLNTEAFF.

There are many counts of this clonotype. The chain is built from TRBV3-1 and TRBJ2-1, with 9 bases identical to TRBD2. The junction had 5 bases not matched to a gene; V was cut back by 6 bases and J by 2 bases. The CDR3 runs to 15 residues. CDR1 is LGHDT, CDR2 YNNKEL, per germline (reference sequence). The CDR3 DNA sequence: TGTGCCAGCAGTGCTAGCGGGGCCACCTACAATGAGCAGTTCTTC. This encodes CASSASGATYNEQFF.

Many counts were recorded for this clonotype. This chain links TRBV18 with TRBJ2-7, with TRBD2 matching over 10 bases. The germline CDR1 and CDR2 sequences are KGHSH and LQKENI. The CDR3 has 17 amino acids. V shed 1 base and J 6 bases; nucleotides not matched to a gene: 12. DNA for the CDR3: TGTGCCAGCTCACCACTGATGTCTAGCGGGAGTATAGGCGAGCAGTACTTC. This sequence encodes CASSPLMSSGSIGEQYF.

J is TRBJ2-1 and V is TRBV11-2, with D maybe TRBD1 (7 bases). The CDR3 runs 16 residues. Germline loops: CDR1 SGHAT, CDR2 FQNNGV. V shed 6 bases and J shed 0 bases, with 15 bases lying between them. CDR3 amino acids: CASRLAGGSSYNEQFF. Written as DNA, the CDR3 is TGTGCCAGCAGACTAGCAGGGGGTAGCTCCTACAATGAGCAGTTCTTC. The full variable domain, its missing parts supplied by reference TRBV11-2 and TRBJ2-1, is EAGVAQSPRYKIIEKRQSVAFWCNPISGHATLYWYQQILGQGPKLLIQFQNNGVVDDSQLPKDRFSAERLKGVDSTLKIQPAKLEDSAVYLCASRLAGGSSYNEQFFGPGTRLTVL.

This clonotype was observed a few times. This sequence joins TRBV5-1 and TRBJ2-2; tentatively, D is TRBD2 (5 bases). The V and J ends lost 6 bases and 0 bases respectively, with 18 bases between them. The CDR3 runs to 17 residues. Germline V gives CDR1 SGHRS, CDR2 YFSETQ. Here the CDR3 DNA reads TGCGCCAGCACCGGATCGTTGGGGAGCGCGAACACCGGGGAGCTGTTTTTT. As protein: CASTGSLGSANTGELFF. Looking up the rest from reference TRBV5-1 and TRBJ2-2 gives the full variable domain: KAGVTQTPRYLIKTRGQQVTLSCSPISGHRSVSWYQQTPGQGLQFLFEYFSETQRNKGNFPGRFSGRQFSNSRSEMNVSTLELGDSALYLCASTGSLGSANTGELFFGEGSRLTVL.

This clonotype occurred a few times. The chain combines TRBV6-9 with TRBJ2-5, with D perhaps assigned TRBD1 or TRBD2 (5 bases each). Trimming shortened V by 2 bases and J by 4 bases, and 20 bases separated the two germline ends. The CDR3 is made up of 17 amino acids. Germline CDR1 and CDR2: MNHGY and SVAAGI. The CDR3 reads CASSYGTGTERRETQYF. DNA of the CDR3: TGTGCCAGCAGTTATGGTACCGGGACCGAGAGGCGAGAGACCCAGTACTTC.

This clonotype was detected ten times or more. The chain links TRBV28 to TRBJ2-7; 7 nucleotides agree with TRBD1. CDR1 is MDHEN, CDR2 SYDVKM, per germline. Germline trimming cut 3 bases from V and 2 bases from J; bases unmatched to any gene: 7. The CDR3 is made up of 15 amino acids. CDR3 amino acids: CASSFAGTVPYEQYF. The CDR3 bases are TGTGCCAGCAGTTTCGCCGGGACAGTCCCCTACGAGCAGTACTTC. The whole variable domain, filled in from reference TRBV28 and TRBJ2-7, reads DVKVTQSSRYLVKRTGEKVFLECVQDMDHENMFWYRQDPGLGLRLIYFSYDVKMKEKGDIPEGYSVSREKKERFSLILESASTNQTSMYLCASSFAGTVPYEQYFGPGTRLTVT.

The V and J genes are TRBV6-1 and TRBJ2-7; no definite D call. Germline V gene lookup returns CDR1 MNHNS and CDR2 SASEGT. The V end was cut by 5 bases, the J end by 3 bases, with 8 bases between. CDR3 length: 12 amino acids. The DNA of the CDR3 is TGTGCCAGCAGTCTAGTGATCTACGAGCAGTACTTC. Translation: CASSLVIYEQYF.

V is TRBV18 and J is TRBJ2-1, with D hard to call. This CDR3 has 14 residues. V lost 0 bases, J lost 5 bases, and 8 bases lay in between. Germline CDR1 KGHSH, CDR2 LQKENI. The CDR3 sequence is CASSPPSLNNEQFF. The CDR3 coding sequence is TGTGCCAGCTCACCACCGTCACTAAACAATGAGCAGTTCTTC.

The table lists this clonotype with a few counts. V usage is TRBV9 and J usage is TRBJ1-5, with 7 bases fitting TRBD1. Trimming took 3 bases from V and 3 from J; bases not matched to a gene: 3. The CDR3 has 14 residues. The germline V gene encodes CDR1 SGDLS and CDR2 YYNGEE. CDR3 sequence (DNA): TGTGCCAGCAGCGAGACAGGGACCAATCAGCCCCAGCATTTT. It codes for CASSETGTNQPQHF.

In this sample, this clonotype turned up many times. The V gene is TRBV28, the J gene TRBJ1-1, with D perhaps TRBD1 (5 bases). V was clipped by 2 bases and J by 3 bases, with 19 bases between them. The CDR3 is 17 residues long. CDR1 MDHEN and CDR2 SYDVKM come from the germline V gene. The CDR3 DNA reads TGTGCCAGCAGTTTACGACGCAGCCGGGACCGTTACACTGAAGCTTTCTTT. This sequence encodes CASSLRRSRDRYTEAFF.

The rearrangement uses TRBV9 and TRBJ2-2; D is perhaps TRBD2 (6 bases). Germline loops: CDR1 SGDLS, CDR2 YYNGEE. V was clipped by 7 bases and J by 3 bases, with 13 bases between them. This CDR3 has 14 amino acids. The CDR3, as DNA: TGTGCCAGCGCGGCGGAGGGAGACACCGGGGAGCTGTTTTTT. Translating it yields CASAAEGDTGELFF.

The J gene is TRBJ2-1, the V gene TRBV3-1; 7 bases agree with TRBD2. The CDR3 loop spans 16 amino acids. Germline loops: CDR1 LGHDT, CDR2 YNNKEL (reference sequence). The trim removed 1 base at V and 0 bases at J, leaving 3 bases unmatched. DNA of the CDR3: TGTGCCAGCAGCCAAGGAGCGGGGAGCTCCTACAATGAGCAGTTCTTC. This codes for CASSQGAGSSYNEQFF.

This clonotype came up many times. The chain has TRBV20-1 and TRBJ2-7, with D possibly TRBD2 on 5 matching bases. The V end was cut by 3 bases, the J end by 6 bases, with 12 bases between. The germline V gene encodes CDR1 DFQATT and CDR2 SNEGSKA (reference sequence). CDR3 length: 12 residues. The CDR3 spells CSARDFPSEQYF. The DNA of the CDR3 is TGCAGTGCTAGGGACTTTCCTTCCGAGCAGTACTTC.

This clonotype appeared many times. V is TRBV20-1 and J is TRBJ2-7; 11 bases match TRBD2. V was clipped by 5 bases and J by 3 bases; unmatched bases: 12. The germline CDR1 and CDR2 sequences are DFQATT and SNEGSKA (reference sequence). This CDR3 is 16 amino acids long. The CDR3: CSAFQGASGRSYEQYF. The CDR3 DNA reads as TGCAGTGCTTTCCAGGGGGCTAGCGGGAGGAGCTACGAGCAGTACTTC.

The chain joins TRBV29-1 to TRBJ2-7; 9 nucleotides match TRBD1. Trimming removed 6 bases from V and 6 bases from J; junction bases left unmatched: 9. The CDR3 has 13 residues. Germline V gene sequence: CDR1 SQVTM, CDR2 ANQGSEA. The CDR3 reads CSVLTGTGSEQYF. The CDR3 nucleotides read TGCAGCGTCCTAACCGGGACAGGGAGCGAGCAGTACTTC.

DNA for the CDR3: TGTGCCAGCAGGGCCGGGACAGGGCGCACCGGGGAGCTGTTTTTT. It encodes CASRAGTGRTGELFF. This chain joins TRBV7-2 and TRBJ2-2, with TRBD1 matching over 9 bases. V lost 6 bases and J lost 4; bases outside the gene matches: 6. The CDR3 contains 15 residues. The germline CDR1 and CDR2 sequences are SGHTA and FQGNSA.

This clonotype occurred many times. The V and J genes are TRBV30 and TRBJ1-2, with unresolved D. CDR3 length: 11 amino acids. V lost 7 bases to trimming and J lost 12 bases, with 18 bases between them. Germline CDR1 and CDR2: GTSNPN and SVGIG (reference sequence). CDR3 nucleotide sequence: TGTGCCTTAACCTACGCTATGGCTAACACCTTC. Amino acids: CALTYAMANTF.

This clonotype was detected ten times or more. The V gene is TRBV12-3 or TRBV12-4, the J gene TRBJ1-3; D remains unclear. The length of the CDR3 is 14 residues. Trimming took off 3 bases at V and 5 bases at J, with 11 bases between the two ends. The DNA for the CDR3 is TGTGCCAGCAGTTTTCAAAGTGGGAGAAACACCATATATTTT. Translated, it gives CASSFQSGRNTIYF.

This clonotype was seen ten or more times. The chain recombines TRBV5-1 with TRBJ1-4; TRBD1 matches at 8 bases. With 3 bases clipped from V and 8 bases from J, the junction kept 18 bases outside the gene matches. In germline, CDR1 is SGHRS, CDR2 YFSETQ. The CDR3 totals 18 residues. The CDR3 here is CASSSFGQGRALEEKLFF. The CDR3, as DNA: TGCGCCAGCAGCTCTTTTGGACAGGGAAGGGCTCTTGAGGAAAAACTGTTTTTT.

This sequence joins TRBV6-6 and TRBJ1-2; D remains unclear. Germline V CDR1 and CDR2: MNHNY, SVGAGI (reference sequence). The CDR3 length is 14 residues. V lost 2 bases, J lost 5 bases, and 12 bases lay in between. The CDR3 reads CASSYEAANYGYTF. CDR3 nucleotide sequence: TGTGCCAGCAGTTACGAGGCAGCCAATTATGGCTACACCTTC.

The rearrangement uses TRBV7-8 and TRBJ2-2; TRBD1 agrees at 9 bases. The trim removed 5 bases at V and 3 bases at J, leaving 4 bases unmatched. The germline CDR1 and CDR2 sequences are SGHVS and FQNEAQ. The CDR3 is made up of 15 amino acids. CDR3 amino acids: CASSLWTGDTGELFF. The CDR3 coding sequence is TGTGCCAGCAGCCTATGGACAGGGGACACCGGGGAGCTGTTTTTT.

This clonotype was detected many times. The rearrangement joins TRBV7-2 to TRBJ2-7; weak D call: TRBD2 (5 bases). Trimming removed 3 bases from V and 5 bases from J, with 14 bases in between. This CDR3 is built from 14 residues. CDR1 and CDR2 from the germline V gene are SGHTA and FQGNSA. The CDR3 sequence: CASSFFGGRDEQYF. DNA of the CDR3: TGTGCCAGCAGCTTCTTTGGAGGTCGGGACGAGCAGTACTTC.